These T cell receptor beta chains were read from a single sample in a study of T cells after yellow fever vaccination. Each CDR3 protein is one row after TCRdb ran MiXCR on the 5' RACE reads. Of about 320,000 distinct CDR3 sequences detected, approximately 4.3% appear once; the ten largest clones hold roughly 21%. The sample in question was PBMCs, obtained 15 days after the yellow fever booster vaccination. The receptors here all came from a man between 18 and 29 years old who received the YFV17D yellow fever vaccine. The CDR3 runs from the conserved cysteine through the conserved F or W.

J | V | CDR3
TRBJ2-1 | TRBV9 | CASSGMGQGYNEQFF
TRBJ2-3 | TRBV11-2 | CASSRTSDTQYF
TRBJ2-5 | TRBV6-2/TRBV6-3 | CASSRGLARETQYF
TRBJ2-5 | TRBV25-1 | CASSERGETQYF
TRBJ1-2 | TRBV5-1 | CASSKDRGSASNYGYTF
TRBJ2-4 | TRBV29-1 | CSVEVLGAGRRSGAKNIQYF
TRBJ2-2 | TRBV12-3/TRBV12-4 | CASSPAVLAGSGELFF
TRBJ1-2 | TRBV12-3/TRBV12-4 | CASSLGGVEGYTF
TRBJ2-1 | TRBV20-1 | CSAISREGPDEQFF
TRBJ2-3 | TRBV4-1 | CASSGGLWGARGDTQYF
TRBJ2-3 | TRBV28 | CASSLQGAGWDTQYF
TRBJ2-3 | TRBV7-2 | CASSLMTGEQYF
TRBJ2-5 | TRBV20-1 | CSARKRGGGWETQYF
TRBJ1-4 | TRBV6-5 | CASSNQGEELFF
TRBJ1-2 | TRBV9 | CASSHDRGGGYTF
TRBJ1-2 | TRBV6-5 | CASSYSNGGGYGYTF
TRBJ1-4 | TRBV6-5 | CASSYKTGGAGNEKLFF
TRBJ2-7 | TRBV7-6 | CASSFRTGSSEQYF
TRBJ1-5 | TRBV7-3 | CASSFGINQPQHF
TRBJ1-6 | TRBV5-6 | CASGSTPGVHALHF
TRBJ2-5 | TRBV7-2 | CASSSELLAGGIYQYF
TRBJ1-6 | TRBV11-1 | CASSLSGNSGTPLHF
TRBJ1-5 | TRBV6-2/TRBV6-3 | CASSYLSQPQHF
TRBJ1-5 | TRBV6-2/TRBV6-3 | CASSDPGYNQPQHF
TRBJ2-1 | TRBV11-1 | CASSTRTSGGDNEQFF
TRBJ2-1 | TRBV7-9 | CASNTLNPRRFVNEQFF
TRBJ2-3 | TRBV7-3 | CASSLGLGLTDTQYF
TRBJ2-5 | TRBV7-8 | CASSFGEQETQYF
TRBJ2-1 | TRBV6-1 | CATQWNEQFF
TRBJ2-1 | TRBV3-2 | CASSHGLSSSYNEQFF
TRBJ2-5 | TRBV4-3 | CASSPWKGGRAVQYF
TRBJ1-3 | TRBV27 | CASSPKYGALGNTIYF
TRBJ2-1 | TRBV5-1 | CASSTPTSGIYNEQFF
TRBJ2-1 | TRBV7-3 | CASSPVAASGRERFF
TRBJ2-3 | TRBV4-3 | CARPGGGITDTQYF
TRBJ2-2 | TRBV29-1 | CSVVNRSRTGELFF
TRBJ1-6 | TRBV7-9 | CASSPRQGGSPLHF
TRBJ2-5 | TRBV25-1 | CASSGRLAGSIPQETQYF
TRBJ2-1 | TRBV12-3/TRBV12-4 | CASSPTGTSGDKNEQFF
TRBJ1-1 | TRBV10-3 | CATGARLDTEAFF
TRBJ1-1 | TRBV5-1 | CASSLSGSNTEAFF
TRBJ2-2 | TRBV5-1 | CASSSRQANTGELFF
TRBJ2-5 | TRBV10-3 | CATRGREGQETQYF
TRBJ2-7 | TRBV10-3 | CAISEWDRVSEQYF
TRBJ1-2 | TRBV29-1 | CSVEDLQDPNYGYTF
TRBJ1-5 | TRBV18 | CASSPGVDQPQHF
TRBJ1-5 | TRBV9 | CASSVEGGRPQHF
TRBJ1-6 | TRBV6-2/TRBV6-3 | CASSYSTTRGPDNSPLHF
TRBJ2-6 | TRBV7-2 | CASSFSRGALSGANVLTF
TRBJ2-4 | TRBV4-3 | CASSPRLAGDKNIQYF
TRBJ2-5 | TRBV5-6 | CASSLGGPETQYF